These 30 T cell receptor beta chains were sequenced from one sample in a study of blood T cell repertoires in COVID-19. Here immunoSEQ multiplex PCR was the method, and the copy in TCRdb shows in-frame clones only, minus some. The data show tens of thousands of clones, with roughly 90% seen just once and around 5.2% held by the top ten. The sample was peripheral blood. The source of these receptors is a man between 60 and 75 years old with COVID-19, enrolled during active disease.

The chain joins TRBV28 to TRBJ2-3; 11 positions match TRBD2. Germline V gene sequence: CDR1 MDHEN, CDR2 SYDVKM. Trimming removed 4 bases from V and 4 bases from J; junction bases left unmatched: 7. The CDR3 consists of 16 residues. The CDR3 DNA sequence: TGTGCCAGCAGTTCACTAGCGGGAGTAGGAGCAGATACGCAGTATTTT. Protein sequence: CASSSLAGVGADTQYF.

The rearrangement joins TRBV5-1 to TRBJ1-1; 10 positions agree with TRBD1. The CDR3 length is 14 residues. Germline V gene lookup returns CDR1 SGHRS and CDR2 YFSETQ. Trimming cost V 3 bases and J 3 bases; bases outside gene matches: 2. The CDR3 here is CASSWTGGDTEAFF. As DNA, the CDR3 is TGCGCCAGCAGCTGGACAGGGGGAGACACTGAAGCTTTCTTT.

This clone was observed many times. The chain has TRBV5-1 and TRBJ2-3; TRBD2 matches 10 bases. The CDR3 totals 19 residues. Looked up from germline, CDR1 is SGHRS and CDR2 is YFSETQ. With 0 bases clipped from V and 2 bases from J, the junction kept 12 bases outside the gene matches. This chain's CDR3 is CASSLVLAGAYNPTDTQYF. In DNA form, the CDR3 reads TGCGCCAGCAGCTTGGTTCTAGCGGGAGCCTACAACCCCACAGATACGCAGTATTTT. The complete variable domain, with remaining parts taken from reference TRBV5-1 and TRBJ2-3, reads KAGVTQTPRYLIKTRGQQVTLSCSPISGHRSVSWYQQTPGQGLQFLFEYFSETQRNKGNFPGRFSGRQFSNSRSEMNVSTLELGDSALYLCASSLVLAGAYNPTDTQYFGPGTRLTVL.

This chain links TRBV28 with TRBJ1-1; TRBD1 might be the D (6 bases). Germline values: CDR1 MDHEN, CDR2 SYDVKM. Trimming removed 8 bases at V and 0 bases at J, with 7 bases between. The CDR3 is 12 residues long. CDR3 nucleotides: TGTGCCAGCGGGGGCTTGAACACTGAAGCTTTCTTT. Translated: CASGGLNTEAFF.

V is TRBV3-1 (or the pseudogene TRBV3-2) and J is TRBJ1-2, with D perhaps matching TRBD1 (5 bases). The germline CDR1 and CDR2 sequences are LGHDT and YNNKEL (reference sequence). This CDR3 contains 15 residues. The V end lost 3 bases, the J end lost 4 bases, and 15 bases lay between the germline ends. CDR3 sequence reads: CASSHAVGGSYGYTF. The CDR3 region has the DNA TGTGCCAGCAGCCACGCCGTGGGGGGAAGCTATGGCTACACCTTC.

The V gene is TRBV27, the J gene TRBJ2-7, with D tentatively TRBD2 (5 bases). CDR3 length: 13 residues. V was cut by 4 bases and J by 7 bases, with 14 bases left in between. Germline CDR1 and CDR2: MNHEY and SMNVEV (reference sequence). CDR3 loop: CASSSREAKEQYF. The CDR3, as DNA: TGTGCCAGCAGTTCTCGGGAAGCTAAGGAGCAGTACTTC.

CDR3 residues: CASRVRGQGLTGANVLTF. The CDR3, as DNA: TGTGCCAGCAGGGTTCGGGGACAGGGGCTGACTGGGGCCAACGTCCTGACTTTC. V gene TRBV7-3 combines with J gene TRBJ2-6, with TRBD1 identical over 10 bases. Germline CDR1 is SGHTA and CDR2 is FQGTGA. The V and J ends lost 6 bases and 2 bases, in that order; junction bases with no gene match: 10. The CDR3 is 18 residues long.

This chain connects TRBV25-1 to TRBJ2-1; 13 bases line up with TRBD2. There are 15 residues in the CDR3. Trimming removed 10 bases from V and 9 bases from J; junction bases left unmatched: 12. Germline-derived CDR1 and CDR2 are MGHDK and SYGVNS. Written as DNA, the CDR3 is TGTGCCACCCTCCCCGGGACTAGCGGGACCAGTGAGCAGTTCTTC. Residues: CATLPGTSGTSEQFF.

The gene calls are TRBV3-1 (or the pseudogene TRBV3-2) and TRBJ2-7, with D perhaps TRBD2 (6 bases). This CDR3 region has 12 residues. Trimming took 3 bases from V and 9 from J, leaving 12 bases between them. Germline V gene data show CDR1 as LGHDT and CDR2 as YNNKEL (reference sequence). The CDR3 is CASSQRGLRQYF. The CDR3 DNA is TGTGCCAGCAGCCAGCGGGGCCTCAGGCAGTACTTC.

The CDR3: CASSPGGVPYEQYF. The DNA of the CDR3 is TGTGCCAGCAGCCCGGGAGGGGTGCCCTACGAGCAGTACTTC. The chain joins TRBV11-3 to TRBJ2-7; 8 nucleotides align to TRBD2. After removal of 5 bases from V and 2 bases from J, the junction contained 5 bases not matched to a gene. Germline V gene lookup returns CDR1 SGHNT and CDR2 YENEEA. This CDR3 has 14 residues.

The V and J genes are TRBV5-1 and TRBJ2-7; 12 bases map to TRBD2. Germline trimming cut 7 bases from V and 2 bases from J; bases unmatched to any gene: 1. Germline V gene lookup returns CDR1 SGHRS and CDR2 YFSETQ. The CDR3 length is 13 residues. The CDR3 coding sequence is TGCGCCAGCCGACTAGCGGGAGCCTACGAGCAGTACTTC. Residues: CASRLAGAYEQYF. The full variable domain, rest sourced from reference TRBV5-1 and TRBJ2-7, is KAGVTQTPRYLIKTRGQQVTLSCSPISGHRSVSWYQQTPGQGLQFLFEYFSETQRNKGNFPGRFSGRQFSNSRSEMNVSTLELGDSALYLCASRLAGAYEQYFGPGTRLTVT.

This chain uses TRBV7-2 with TRBJ2-1, with D maybe TRBD2 (5 bases). Between the trimmed V and J ends, which lost 2 bases and 9 bases, there was a span of 20 bases. CDR1 and CDR2 from the germline V gene are SGHTA and FQGNSA. The CDR3 contains 16 residues. The CDR3 DNA is TGTGCCAGCAGCTTAATGGGCATGGAGAGAGGAGGTGAGCAGTTCTTC. Translated, it gives CASSLMGMERGGEQFF.

This clone appeared once. The rearrangement links TRBV11-3 to TRBJ1-3; the D is unclear. This CDR3 is 14 amino acids long. Germline CDR1 SGHNT, CDR2 YENEEA. V dropped 5 bases and J dropped 1 base, with 9 bases sitting between them. Here the CDR3 DNA reads TGTGCCAGCAGCCCGGGCGGGTCTGGAAACACCATATATTTT. Translation gives CASSPGGSGNTIYF.

This clone was seen only a few times. V usage is TRBV6-5 and J usage is TRBJ1-3; D is undetermined. V was trimmed by 6 bases and J by 0 bases, leaving 9 bases between them. The CDR3 sequence is 14 residues long. From germline, CDR1 is MNHEY and CDR2 SVGAGI. The CDR3: CASREVSSGNTIYF. As DNA, the CDR3 is TGTGCCAGCAGGGAGGTGAGCTCTGGAAACACCATATATTTT.

The genes are TRBV6-2 or TRBV6-3 and TRBJ2-5; 15 nucleotides line up with TRBD2. The CDR3 contains 19 residues. The germline gives CDR1 MNHEY, CDR2 SVGEGT. Trimming removed 2 bases from V and 5 bases from J; junction bases left unmatched: 12. The DNA for the CDR3 is TGTGCCAGCAGTTACCATGGACTAGCGGGAGGGCCGCCCCGGGAGACCCAGTACTTC. It codes for CASSYHGLAGGPPRETQYF.

The rearrangement links TRBV7-6 to TRBJ2-7; 9 bases align to TRBD2. The V gene's germline CDR1 is SGHVS and CDR2 FNYEAQ. CDR3 size: 14 residues. V was clipped by 5 bases and J by 6 bases; unmatched bases: 8. The CDR3, as DNA: TGTGCCAGCAGCCCGGCGCGGGGGGGGCCCGAGCAGTACTTC. Amino acids: CASSPARGGPEQYF.

The rearrangement links TRBV19 to TRBJ2-1; D perhaps matches TRBD2 (5 bases). This CDR3 is built from 13 residues. The V end lost 2 bases, the J end lost 5 bases, and 7 bases lay between the germline ends. CDR1 is LNHDA, CDR2 SQIVND, per germline (reference sequence). The CDR3 reads CASSISGDNEQFF. The DNA for the CDR3 is TGTGCCAGTAGTATAAGCGGCGACAATGAGCAGTTCTTC.

The chain uses TRBV27 and TRBJ2-3, with D tentatively TRBD2 (5 bases). Deletions cut 3 bases from V and 4 bases from J, with 14 bases between. The CDR3 length is 15 residues. CDR1 is MNHEY and CDR2 is SMNVEV in the germline V gene (reference sequence). CDR3 DNA sequence: TGTGCCAGCAGTTTCGGACCGGCGGGCGCAGATACGCAGTATTTT. Protein product: CASSFGPAGADTQYF.

The chain recombines TRBV7-9 with TRBJ1-2; D is unclear. V lost 4 bases and J 5 bases, leaving 11 bases between the germline ends. The CDR3 has 13 amino acids. Germline CDR1 and CDR2: SEHNR and FQNEAQ (reference sequence). The CDR3 bases are TGTGCCAGCAGCTCGGCGGGAAAATATGGCTACACCTTC. Protein product: CASSSAGKYGYTF.

This clone was detected only a few times. V gene TRBV27 combines with J gene TRBJ2-3; 7 bases fit TRBD2. The CDR3 covers 14 residues. V was pared by 4 bases and J by 8 bases, with 9 bases of the junction left unmatched. Germline loops: CDR1 MNHEY, CDR2 SMNVEV (reference sequence). As DNA, the CDR3 is TGTGCCAGCAGTTCCGGCCGGGGGGTCGGTACGCAGTATTTT. Protein sequence: CASSSGRGVGTQYF.

The rearrangement uses TRBV5-4 and TRBJ1-5; TRBD1 might be the D (6 bases). The CDR3 is 14 amino acids. Trimming took 0 bases from V and 4 from J, leaving 8 bases between them. In germline, CDR1 is SGHNT, CDR2 YYREEE (reference sequence). CDR3 amino acids: CASSLEGVNQPQHF. In DNA, the CDR3 is TGTGCCAGCAGCTTGGAGGGGGTTAATCAGCCCCAGCATTTT.

The chain combines TRBV7-3 with TRBJ2-2; 8 bases are shared with TRBD2. The CDR3 extends over 17 amino acids. J gave up 4 bases and V 2 bases, and 9 bases lay outside the gene matches. Germline assignment: CDR1 SGHTA and CDR2 FQGTGA. The CDR3 spells CASSLFRREEGTGELFF. The CDR3 nucleotides are TGTGCCAGCAGCTTATTTCGGCGGGAGGAGGGCACCGGGGAGCTGTTTTTT. The complete variable domain, with remaining parts taken from reference TRBV7-3 and TRBJ2-2, reads GAGVSQTPSNKVTEKGKYVELRCDPISGHTALYWYRQSLGQGPEFLIYFQGTGAADDSGLPNDRFFAVRPEGSVSTLKIQRTERGDSAVYLCASSLFRREEGTGELFFGEGSRLTVL.

The chain employs TRBV5-4 and TRBJ2-5; 15 nucleotides line up with TRBD2. J was trimmed by 0 bases and V by 4 bases; bases with no gene match: 4. CDR1 and CDR2 from the germline V gene are SGHNT and YYREEE (reference sequence). CDR3 length: 17 amino acids. In DNA form, the CDR3 reads TGTGCCAGCAGCCCAGGGACTAGCGGGAGGTACCAAGAGACCCAGTACTTC. It yields the protein CASSPGTSGRYQETQYF.

The genes are TRBV9 and TRBJ2-3; D gene uncertain. This CDR3 region has 13 residues. Germline V CDR1 and CDR2: SGDLS, YYNGEE. V was trimmed by 0 bases and J by 0 bases, leaving 2 bases between them. This CDR3 is CASSVASTDTQYF. Written as DNA, the CDR3 is TGTGCCAGCAGCGTAGCTAGCACAGATACGCAGTATTTT.

The rearrangement uses TRBV5-1 and TRBJ2-7, with 7 nucleotides matching TRBD2. Trimming at V came to 1 base and at J to 2 bases, leaving 3 bases not matched to a gene. The CDR3 is made up of 14 amino acids. Germline lookup yields CDR1 SGHRS and CDR2 YFSETQ. The CDR3, as DNA: TGCGCCAGCAGCTTGCGGGGGGAACCCTACGAGCAGTACTTC. As protein: CASSLRGEPYEQYF.

The rearrangement joins TRBV5-6 to TRBJ1-3; TRBD1 might be the D (6 bases). This CDR3 spans 14 amino acids. V shed 1 base and J shed 8 bases, with 13 bases lying between them. Germline assignment: CDR1 SGHDT and CDR2 YYEEEE. Here the CDR3 DNA reads TGTGCCAGCAGCTTGCGGGGGGCAGGAGACACCATATATTTT. Amino acids: CASSLRGAGDTIYF.

This clone was seen only once. The chain links TRBV5-1 to TRBJ2-5; 8 bases are a match to TRBD1. CDR1 SGHRS and CDR2 YFSETQ come from the germline V gene. With V trimmed by 1 base and J by 4 bases, 9 bases remained unmatched. The CDR3 is 16 amino acids. CDR3 nucleotides: TGCGCCAGCAGCTTGCCAGGGCAGGGGGCTGGAGAGACCCAGTACTTC. This codes for CASSLPGQGAGETQYF.

The rearrangement uses TRBV3-1 (or the pseudogene TRBV3-2) and TRBJ2-7, with 15 bases fitting TRBD2. V was clipped by 5 bases and J by 5 bases; unmatched bases: 7. From germline, CDR1 is LGHDT and CDR2 YNNKEL (reference sequence). The CDR3 consists of 16 residues. CDR3 DNA: TGTGCCAGCAGCACAGGACTAGCGGGAGGGATGAACGAGCAGTACTTC. Amino acids: CASSTGLAGGMNEQYF.

This clone was picked up one time. V is TRBV13 and J is TRBJ2-1; TRBD2 agrees at 9 bases. Germline CDR1 PRHDT, CDR2 FYEKMQ (reference sequence). The CDR3 spans 13 residues. With 10 bases clipped from V and 7 bases from J, the junction kept 8 bases outside the gene matches. The CDR3 region is CANQSGRKNEQFF. CDR3 nucleotide sequence: TGTGCCAACCAAAGCGGGAGGAAGAATGAGCAGTTCTTC.

The chain uses TRBV9 and TRBJ2-7, with TRBD2 matching 11 bases. The CDR3 runs to 16 residues. J was trimmed by 2 bases and V by 0 bases; bases with no gene match: 4. CDR1 SGDLS and CDR2 YYNGEE come from the germline V gene. CDR3 sequence reads: CASSVAGTSGTYEQYF. CDR3 DNA sequence: TGTGCCAGCAGCGTAGCCGGGACTAGCGGAACCTACGAGCAGTACTTC.